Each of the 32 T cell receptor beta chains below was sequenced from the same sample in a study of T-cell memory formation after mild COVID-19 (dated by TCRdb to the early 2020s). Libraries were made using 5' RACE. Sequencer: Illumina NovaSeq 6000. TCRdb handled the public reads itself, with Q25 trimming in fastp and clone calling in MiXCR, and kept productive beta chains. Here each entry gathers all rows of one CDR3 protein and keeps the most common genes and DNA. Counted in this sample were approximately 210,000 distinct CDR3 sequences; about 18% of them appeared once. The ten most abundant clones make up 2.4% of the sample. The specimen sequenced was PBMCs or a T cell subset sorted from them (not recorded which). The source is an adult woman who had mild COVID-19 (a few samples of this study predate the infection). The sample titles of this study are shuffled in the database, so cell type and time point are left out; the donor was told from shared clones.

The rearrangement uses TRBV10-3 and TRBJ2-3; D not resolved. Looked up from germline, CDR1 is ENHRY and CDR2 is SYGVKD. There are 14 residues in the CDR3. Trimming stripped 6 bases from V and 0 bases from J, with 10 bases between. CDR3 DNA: TGTGCCATCAGCTCGACTTCTAGCACAGATACGCAGTATTTT. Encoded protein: CAISSTSSTDTQYF.

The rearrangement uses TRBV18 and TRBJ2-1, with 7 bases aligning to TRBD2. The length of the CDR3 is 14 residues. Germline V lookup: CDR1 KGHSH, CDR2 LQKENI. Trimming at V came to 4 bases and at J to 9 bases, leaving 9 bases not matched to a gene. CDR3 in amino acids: CASSRAGDRGEQFF. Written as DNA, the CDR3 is TGTGCCAGCTCACGGGCGGGAGATCGGGGTGAGCAGTTCTTC.

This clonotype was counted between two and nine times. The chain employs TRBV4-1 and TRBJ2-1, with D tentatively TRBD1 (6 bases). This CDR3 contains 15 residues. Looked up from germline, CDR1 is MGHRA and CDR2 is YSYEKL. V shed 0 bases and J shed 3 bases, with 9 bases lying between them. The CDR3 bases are TGCGCCAGCAGCCAAGACCACAGGGACTACAATGAGCAGTTCTTC. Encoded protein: CASSQDHRDYNEQFF.

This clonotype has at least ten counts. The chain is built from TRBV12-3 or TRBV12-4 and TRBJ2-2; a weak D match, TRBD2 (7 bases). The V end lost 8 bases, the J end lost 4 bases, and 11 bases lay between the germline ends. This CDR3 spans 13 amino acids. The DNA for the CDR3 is TGTGCCAGCCGGGGGGCAGGCACCGGGGAGCTGTTTTTT. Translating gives CASRGAGTGELFF.

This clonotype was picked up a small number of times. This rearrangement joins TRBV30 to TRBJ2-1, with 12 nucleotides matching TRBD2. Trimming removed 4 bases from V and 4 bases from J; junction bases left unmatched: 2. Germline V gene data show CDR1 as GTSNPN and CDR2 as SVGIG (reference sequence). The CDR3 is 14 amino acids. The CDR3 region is CAWTSGRGYNEQFF. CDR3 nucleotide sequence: TGTGCCTGGACTAGCGGGAGGGGGTACAATGAGCAGTTCTTC.

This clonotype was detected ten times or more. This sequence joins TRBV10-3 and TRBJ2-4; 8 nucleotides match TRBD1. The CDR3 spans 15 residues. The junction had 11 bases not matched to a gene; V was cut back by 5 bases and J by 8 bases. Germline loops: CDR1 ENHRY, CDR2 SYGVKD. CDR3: CAISPQGGSADIQYF. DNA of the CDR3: TGTGCCATCAGTCCACAGGGGGGATCGGCGGACATTCAGTACTTC.

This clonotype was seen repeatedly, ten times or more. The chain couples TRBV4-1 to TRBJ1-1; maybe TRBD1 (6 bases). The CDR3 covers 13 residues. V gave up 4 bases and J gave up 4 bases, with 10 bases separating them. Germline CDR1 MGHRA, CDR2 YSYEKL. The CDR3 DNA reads TGCGCCAGCAGCCGACAGGCTGTCACTGAAGCTTTCTTT. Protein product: CASSRQAVTEAFF.

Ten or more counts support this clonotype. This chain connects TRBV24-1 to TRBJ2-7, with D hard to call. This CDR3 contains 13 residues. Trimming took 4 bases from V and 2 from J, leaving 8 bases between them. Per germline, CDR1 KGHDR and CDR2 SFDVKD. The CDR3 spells CATSDAATYEQYF. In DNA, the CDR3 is TGTGCCACCAGTGACGCTGCTACCTACGAGCAGTACTTC.

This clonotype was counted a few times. The CDR3 DNA follows: TGTGCCAGCACAACCGGGACAGGGGGTAGTTCACCCCTCCACTTT. As protein: CASTTGTGGSSPLHF. This chain connects TRBV6-1 to TRBJ1-6, with 11 bases that match TRBD1. Germline assignment: CDR1 MNHNS and CDR2 SASEGT. V trimming: 7 bases; J trimming: 9 bases; junction bases outside the gene matches: 8. The CDR3 totals 15 residues.

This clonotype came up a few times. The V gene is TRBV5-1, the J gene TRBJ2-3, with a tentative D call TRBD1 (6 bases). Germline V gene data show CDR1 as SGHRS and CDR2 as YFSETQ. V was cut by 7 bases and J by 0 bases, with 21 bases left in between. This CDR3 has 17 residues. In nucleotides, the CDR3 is TGCGCCAGCGCCCCCGGGCAGGGGCTCACTAGCACAGATACGCAGTATTTT. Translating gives CASAPGQGLTSTDTQYF.

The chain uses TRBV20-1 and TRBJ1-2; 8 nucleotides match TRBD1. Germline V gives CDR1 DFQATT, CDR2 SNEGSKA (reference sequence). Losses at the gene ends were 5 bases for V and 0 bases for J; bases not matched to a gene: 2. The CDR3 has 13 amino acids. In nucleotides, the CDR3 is TGCAGTGCTTCAGGGGGCCCTAACTATGGCTACACCTTC. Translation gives CSASGGPNYGYTF.

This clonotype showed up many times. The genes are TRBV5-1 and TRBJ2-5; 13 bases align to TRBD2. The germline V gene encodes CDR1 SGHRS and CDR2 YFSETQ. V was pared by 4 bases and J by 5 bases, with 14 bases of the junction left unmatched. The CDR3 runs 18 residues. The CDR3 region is CASSRGLAGEKRRETQYF. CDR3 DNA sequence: TGCGCCAGCAGCCGTGGACTAGCGGGGGAGAAAAGGCGGGAGACCCAGTACTTC.

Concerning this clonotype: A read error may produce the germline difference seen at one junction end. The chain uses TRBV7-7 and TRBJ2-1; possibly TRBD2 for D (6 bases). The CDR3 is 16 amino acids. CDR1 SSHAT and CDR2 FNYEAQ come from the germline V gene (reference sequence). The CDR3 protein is CASSPLGGTPYNEQFF. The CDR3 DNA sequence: TGTGCTAGCAGCCCCCTCGGCGGGACCCCCTACAATGAGCAGTTCTTC.

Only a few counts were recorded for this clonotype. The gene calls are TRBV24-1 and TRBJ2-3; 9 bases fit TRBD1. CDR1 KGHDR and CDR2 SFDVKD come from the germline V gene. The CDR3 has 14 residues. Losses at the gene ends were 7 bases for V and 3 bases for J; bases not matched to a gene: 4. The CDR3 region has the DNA TGTGCCACCAGCTTGACAGGGGGGACAGATACGCAGTATTTT. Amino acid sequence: CATSLTGGTDTQYF.

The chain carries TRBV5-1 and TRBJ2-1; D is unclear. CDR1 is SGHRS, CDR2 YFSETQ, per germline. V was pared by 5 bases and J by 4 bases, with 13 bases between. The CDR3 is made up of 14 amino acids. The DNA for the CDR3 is TGCGCCAGCAGGTCAGGAGAGACATACAATGAGCAGTTCTTC. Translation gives CASRSGETYNEQFF.

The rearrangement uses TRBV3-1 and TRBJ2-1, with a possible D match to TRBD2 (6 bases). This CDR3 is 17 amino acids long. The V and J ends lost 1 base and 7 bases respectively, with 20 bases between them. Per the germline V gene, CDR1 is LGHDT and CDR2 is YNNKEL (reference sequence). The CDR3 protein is CASSQVLLRAEGNEQFF. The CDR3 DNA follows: TGTGCCAGCAGCCAAGTTTTGTTAAGGGCGGAGGGGAATGAGCAGTTCTTC.

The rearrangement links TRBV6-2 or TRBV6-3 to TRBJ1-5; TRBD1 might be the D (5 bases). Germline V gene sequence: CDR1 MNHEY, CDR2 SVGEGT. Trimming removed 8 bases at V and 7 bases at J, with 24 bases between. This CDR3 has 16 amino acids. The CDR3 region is CASSRVRGRRGQPQHF. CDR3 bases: TGTGCCAGCTCTCGAGTCCGGGGGAGAAGGGGACAGCCCCAGCATTTT.

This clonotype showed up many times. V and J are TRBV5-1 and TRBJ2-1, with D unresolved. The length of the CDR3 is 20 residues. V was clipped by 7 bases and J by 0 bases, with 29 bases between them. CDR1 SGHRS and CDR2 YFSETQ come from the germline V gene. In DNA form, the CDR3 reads TGCGCCAGCCGGAATGGGTTGGGTAGCCTACCAATCGGCTCCTACAATGAGCAGTTCTTC. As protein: CASRNGLGSLPIGSYNEQFF. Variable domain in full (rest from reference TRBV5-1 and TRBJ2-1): KAGVTQTPRYLIKTRGQQVTLSCSPISGHRSVSWYQQTPGQGLQFLFEYFSETQRNKGNFPGRFSGRQFSNSRSEMNVSTLELGDSALYLCASRNGLGSLPIGSYNEQFFGPGTRLTVL.

CDR3 bases: TGTGCCAGCAGCTTTGACAACAATGAGCAGTTCTTC. Translated: CASSFDNNEQFF. The rearrangement uses TRBV5-4 and TRBJ2-1; D gene ambiguous. This CDR3 has 12 residues. The ends were cut back, 2 bases at V and 5 bases at J, with 5 bases in the middle. The germline CDR1 and CDR2 sequences are SGHNT and YYREEE (reference sequence).

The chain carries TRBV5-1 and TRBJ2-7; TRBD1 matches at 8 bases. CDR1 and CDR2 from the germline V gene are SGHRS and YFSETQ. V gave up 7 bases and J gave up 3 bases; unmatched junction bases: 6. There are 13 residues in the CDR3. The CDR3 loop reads CASRDRLYYEQYF. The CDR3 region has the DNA TGCGCCAGCCGGGACAGGTTATACTACGAGCAGTACTTC.

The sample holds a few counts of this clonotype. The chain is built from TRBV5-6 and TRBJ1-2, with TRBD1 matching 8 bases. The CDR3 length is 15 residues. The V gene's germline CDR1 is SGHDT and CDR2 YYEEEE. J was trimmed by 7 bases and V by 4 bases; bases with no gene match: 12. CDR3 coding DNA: TGTGCCAGCAGCCCAGGACAGGGATCGGGCTCTGGCTACACCTTC. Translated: CASSPGQGSGSGYTF.

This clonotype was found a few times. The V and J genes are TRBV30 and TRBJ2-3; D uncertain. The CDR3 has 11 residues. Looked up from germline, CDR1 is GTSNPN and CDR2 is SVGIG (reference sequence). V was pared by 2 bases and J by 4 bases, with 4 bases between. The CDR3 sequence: CAWSNPDTQYF. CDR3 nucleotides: TGTGCCTGGAGTAACCCAGATACGCAGTATTTT.

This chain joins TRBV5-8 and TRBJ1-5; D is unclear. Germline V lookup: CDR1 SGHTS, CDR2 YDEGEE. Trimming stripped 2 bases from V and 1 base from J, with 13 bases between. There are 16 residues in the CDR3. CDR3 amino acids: CASSLGRLGSNQPQHF. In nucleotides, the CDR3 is TGTGCCAGCAGCTTAGGACGACTGGGGAGCAATCAGCCCCAGCATTTT.

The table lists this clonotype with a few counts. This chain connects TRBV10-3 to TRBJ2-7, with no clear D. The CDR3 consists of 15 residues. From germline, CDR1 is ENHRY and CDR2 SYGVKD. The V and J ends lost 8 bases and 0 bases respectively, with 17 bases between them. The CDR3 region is CAIGARDGSSYEQYF. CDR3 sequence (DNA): TGTGCCATCGGCGCGAGAGACGGTAGCTCCTACGAGCAGTACTTC.

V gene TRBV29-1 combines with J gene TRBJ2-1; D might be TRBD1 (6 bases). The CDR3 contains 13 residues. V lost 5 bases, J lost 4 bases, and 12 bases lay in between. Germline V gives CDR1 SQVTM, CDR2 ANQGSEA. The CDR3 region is CSVRQDPYNEQFF. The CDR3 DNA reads TGCAGCGTTCGACAGGACCCTTACAATGAGCAGTTCTTC.

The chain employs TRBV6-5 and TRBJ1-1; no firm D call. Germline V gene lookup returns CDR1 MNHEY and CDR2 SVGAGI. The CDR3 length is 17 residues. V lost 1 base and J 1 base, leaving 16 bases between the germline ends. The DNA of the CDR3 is TGTGCCAGCAGTTACTTCGGAGGAGATGCGGGGAACACTGAAGCTTTCTTT. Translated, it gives CASSYFGGDAGNTEAFF.

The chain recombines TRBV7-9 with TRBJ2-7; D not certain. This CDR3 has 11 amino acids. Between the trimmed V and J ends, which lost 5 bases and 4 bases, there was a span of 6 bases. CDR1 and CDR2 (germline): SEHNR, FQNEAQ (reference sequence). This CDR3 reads CASSRIYEQYF. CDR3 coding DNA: TGTGCCAGCAGCAGGATATACGAGCAGTACTTC.

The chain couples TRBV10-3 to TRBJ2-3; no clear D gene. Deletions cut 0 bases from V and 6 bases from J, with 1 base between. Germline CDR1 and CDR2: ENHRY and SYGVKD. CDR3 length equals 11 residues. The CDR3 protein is CAISESDTQYF. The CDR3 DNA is TGTGCCATCAGTGAGTCGGATACGCAGTATTTT.

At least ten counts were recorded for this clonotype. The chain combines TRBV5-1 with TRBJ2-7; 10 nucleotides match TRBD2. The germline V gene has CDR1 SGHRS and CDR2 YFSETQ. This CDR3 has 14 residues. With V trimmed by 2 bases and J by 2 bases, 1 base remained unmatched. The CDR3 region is CASSLLAGTYEQYF. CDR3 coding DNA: TGCGCCAGCAGCTTACTAGCGGGGACCTACGAGCAGTACTTC. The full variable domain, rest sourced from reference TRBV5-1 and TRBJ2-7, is KAGVTQTPRYLIKTRGQQVTLSCSPISGHRSVSWYQQTPGQGLQFLFEYFSETQRNKGNFPGRFSGRQFSNSRSEMNVSTLELGDSALYLCASSLLAGTYEQYFGPGTRLTVT.

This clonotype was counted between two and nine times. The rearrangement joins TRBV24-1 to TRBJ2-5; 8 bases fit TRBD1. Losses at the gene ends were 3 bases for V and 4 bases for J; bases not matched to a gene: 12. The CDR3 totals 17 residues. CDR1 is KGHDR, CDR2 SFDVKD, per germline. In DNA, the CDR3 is TGTGCCACCAGTGATCCATACTCAGGGACAGGCACAGAGACCCAGTACTTC. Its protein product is CATSDPYSGTGTETQYF.

The CDR3 is CATSDPTGGGETQYF. CDR3 sequence (DNA): TGTGCCACCAGTGACCCGACAGGGGGAGGAGAGACCCAGTACTTC. This chain uses TRBV24-1 with TRBJ2-5, with 9 bases lining up with TRBD1. The CDR3 has 15 residues. Germline V gene data show CDR1 as KGHDR and CDR2 as SFDVKD. V shed 4 bases, J shed 4 bases, and the junction held 6 bases outside the gene matches.

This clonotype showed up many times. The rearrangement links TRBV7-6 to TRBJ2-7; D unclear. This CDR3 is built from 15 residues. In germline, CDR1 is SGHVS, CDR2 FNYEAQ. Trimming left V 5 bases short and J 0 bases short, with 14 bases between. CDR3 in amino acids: CASSPSALSSYEQYF. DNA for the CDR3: TGTGCCAGCAGCCCATCGGCCCTAAGCTCCTACGAGCAGTACTTC.